This passage covers 26 T cell receptor beta chains from one sample sequenced in a study of T cells in Graves' hyperthyroidism and ophthalmopathy. Amplification yielded TCR beta CDR3 regions, with RNA transcripts as the source. TCR CDR3 regions were first amplified by RT-PCR with HTBI primers. TCRdb independently ran MiXCR on the multiplex PCR reads; one entry per CDR3 protein. The repertoire holds 500,000 to 600,000 distinct CDR3 sequences, with 40% to 55% as singletons. The sample comprised peripheral blood or thyroid tissue (not recorded which). These receptors all come from an adult woman with Graves' disease, either hyperthyroidism or ophthalmopathy (not recorded which).

V gene TRBV14 combines with J gene TRBJ1-4, with 8 bases identical to TRBD1. V lost 5 bases and J lost 7; bases outside the gene matches: 6. Per the germline V gene, CDR1 is SGHDN and CDR2 is FVKESK. There are 14 residues in the CDR3. The CDR3 nucleotides are TGTGCCAGCAGCAAGACAGGGGCCCCTGAAAAACTGTTTTTT. Protein sequence: CASSKTGAPEKLFF.

The V and J genes are TRBV5-1 and TRBJ2-2; D unclear. The CDR3 contains 13 residues. The germline V gene encodes CDR1 SGHRS and CDR2 YFSETQ. Deletions cut 2 bases from V and 2 bases from J, with 4 bases between. The CDR3 DNA is TGCGCCAGCAGCTTTCATAACACCGGGGAGCTGTTTTTT. Translation gives CASSFHNTGELFF.

The rearrangement links TRBV10-3 to TRBJ2-3; D unresolved. The CDR3 totals 12 residues. CDR1 ENHRY and CDR2 SYGVKD come from the germline V gene. The V end was cut by 8 bases, the J end by 4 bases, with 10 bases between. The CDR3: CAIREAPDTQYF. DNA for the CDR3: TGTGCCATCCGAGAGGCCCCAGATACGCAGTATTTT.

This clonotype was counted between two and nine times. This chain uses TRBV6-2 or TRBV6-3 with TRBJ2-2; D not certain. Germline V gene sequence: CDR1 MNHEY, CDR2 SVGEGT. Trimming pared 8 bases from V and 1 base from J, leaving 11 bases between. This CDR3 has 14 residues. CDR3 sequence reads: CASRELRNTGELFF. As DNA, the CDR3 is TGTGCCAGCCGAGAACTACGGAACACCGGGGAGCTGTTTTTT.

The chain recombines TRBV24-1 with TRBJ2-5; TRBD1 aligns across 12 bases. J gave up 3 bases and V 11 bases, and 12 bases lay outside the gene matches. The CDR3 sequence is 16 residues long. Germline values: CDR1 KGHDR, CDR2 SFDVKD. This CDR3 reads CASSESGTGGEETQYF. In DNA, the CDR3 is TGTGCCAGTAGTGAATCCGGGACAGGGGGCGAAGAGACCCAGTACTTC.

The chain recombines TRBV18 with TRBJ2-5; D is unclear. In germline, CDR1 is KGHSH, CDR2 LQKENI. The ends were cut back, 4 bases at V and 2 bases at J, with 14 bases in the middle. There are 15 residues in the CDR3. The CDR3 bases are TGTGCCAGCTCACAGGGCCCGGCGGCACAAGAGACCCAGTACTTC. The encoded protein is CASSQGPAAQETQYF.

Many counts were recorded for this clonotype. The chain joins TRBV20-1 to TRBJ2-7; 9 nucleotides agree with TRBD1. Germline lookup yields CDR1 DFQATT and CDR2 SNEGSKA (reference sequence). Unmatched junction bases numbered 10, after V lost 6 bases and J lost 7 bases. The CDR3 consists of 13 residues. The CDR3 DNA reads TGCAGTGCCGCACAGGGGGCGAGTTGGGAGCAGTACTTC. It translates to CSAAQGASWEQYF.

This clonotype was picked up many times. This chain links TRBV5-6 with TRBJ1-2, with D tentatively TRBD1 (5 bases). The CDR3 is made up of 12 amino acids. Germline CDR1 and CDR2: SGHDT and YYEEEE. Trimming removed 3 bases at V and 7 bases at J, with 10 bases between. CDR3 bases: TGTGCCAGCAGCTCGGGGACTTTTGGCTACACCTTC. Its protein is CASSSGTFGYTF.

This chain links TRBV10-3 with TRBJ2-7; 12 bases align to TRBD2. Trimming cost V 7 bases and J 2 bases; bases outside gene matches: 9. CDR3 size: 16 residues. Germline assignment: CDR1 ENHRY and CDR2 SYGVKD. Here the CDR3 DNA reads TGTGCCATCACCGGGACTAGCGGGCCCGACCCCTACGAGCAGTACTTC. Translating it yields CAITGTSGPDPYEQYF.

Concerning this clonotype itself: A clone one base away is much larger, so this may be a read error. The gene calls are TRBV29-1 and TRBJ2-2; the D gene could be TRBD1 or TRBD2 (5 bases each). CDR1 SQVTM and CDR2 ANQGSEA come from the germline V gene. This CDR3 spans 16 amino acids. Here the CDR3 reads CSVRVGTALAAGELLF. DNA of the CDR3: TGCAGCGTACGGGTGGGGACGGCCCTCGCCGCCGGGGAGCTGCTTTTT.

Only a few counts were recorded for this clonotype. The chain couples TRBV20-1 to TRBJ2-2; 10 bases line up with TRBD2. Germline trimming cut 4 bases from V and 5 bases from J; bases unmatched to any gene: 7. CDR1 and CDR2 from the germline V gene are DFQATT and SNEGSKA (reference sequence). The CDR3 contains 15 residues. In nucleotides, the CDR3 is TGCAGTGCTAAGGATGGACTAGCGGAGACCGGGGAGCTGTTTTTT. The encoded protein is CSAKDGLAETGELFF.

This clonotype has only a few counts. A much larger clone lies one base from this, so it may be a read error. V usage is TRBV2 and J usage is TRBJ2-7; TRBD2 matches at 8 bases. Germline values: CDR1 SNHLY, CDR2 FYNNEI. Losses at the gene ends were 6 bases for V and 1 base for J; bases not matched to a gene: 17. The CDR3 has 18 residues. The CDR3 region is CASRGGRPPAYLSYEQYF. As DNA, the CDR3 is TGTGCCAGCAGGGGCGGGAGGCCCCCCGCTTACCTATCCTACGAGCAGTACTTC.

The genes are TRBV6-5 and TRBJ2-7, with D perhaps TRBD1 (5 bases). Per the germline V gene, CDR1 is MNHEY and CDR2 is SVGAGI. CDR3 length: 13 residues. Trimming took off 0 bases at V and 12 bases at J, with 15 bases between the two ends. The CDR3, as DNA: TGTGCCAGCAGTTACTCGGTCCGACAGCCAATGTACTTC. This encodes CASSYSVRQPMYF.

This clonotype was found many times. The chain recombines TRBV6-2 or TRBV6-3 with TRBJ1-5; D perhaps matches TRBD1 (6 bases). V lost 8 bases and J lost 7, with 18 bases in between. This CDR3 region has 14 residues. In germline, CDR1 is MNHEY, CDR2 SVGEGT. CDR3: CASGDGGLRQPQHF. The CDR3 DNA reads as TGTGCCAGCGGGGACGGGGGGCTTCGGCAGCCCCAGCATTTT.

This clonotype has at least ten counts. The V gene is TRBV5-5, the J gene TRBJ1-1, with a weak D call TRBD1 (6 bases). CDR1 is SGHKS and CDR2 is YYEKEE in the germline V gene (reference sequence). Trimming left V 4 bases short and J 5 bases short, with 12 bases between. The CDR3 loop spans 13 amino acids. CDR3 in amino acids: CASSKRTGTEAFF. The CDR3 DNA reads TGTGCCAGCAGCAAACGAACAGGGACTGAAGCTTTCTTT.

The V call is TRBV28, the J call TRBJ2-7, with D maybe TRBD1 (6 bases). Germline CDR1 is MDHEN and CDR2 is SYDVKM. V lost 8 bases to trimming and J lost 2 bases, with 13 bases between them. The CDR3 is made up of 13 amino acids. CDR3 sequence reads: CASGPRGPYEQYF. CDR3 in DNA: TGTGCCAGCGGTCCCAGGGGTCCCTACGAGCAGTACTTC.

About this clonotype: A read error may produce the germline difference seen at one junction end. The chain uses TRBV15 and TRBJ1-6; no clear D gene. CDR1 and CDR2 (germline): LNHNV, YYDKDF (reference sequence). The CDR3 sequence is 17 residues long. CDR3 sequence: CATRRDGRRSYNSPLHF. The DNA of the CDR3 is TGTGCCACCAGAAGAGACGGACGTAGGAGTTACAATTCACCCCTCCACTTT. Complete variable domain (other parts from reference TRBV15 and TRBJ1-6): DAMVIQNPRYQVTQFGKPVTLSCSQTLNHNVMYWYQQKSSQAPKLLFHYYDKDFNNEADTPDNFQSRRPNTSFCFLDIRSPGLGDTAMYLCATRRDGRRSYNSPLHFGNGTRLTVT.

The sample holds many counts of this clonotype. The gene calls are TRBV5-1 and TRBJ2-2; the D call may be TRBD1 or TRBD2 (5 bases each). Germline V gene lookup returns CDR1 SGHRS and CDR2 YFSETQ. The CDR3 is 12 residues long. V dropped 6 bases and J dropped 7 bases, with 10 bases sitting between them. CDR3 sequence: CASTGPNGELFF. CDR3 sequence (DNA): TGCGCCAGCACGGGGCCGAACGGGGAGCTGTTTTTT.

This clonotype was detected a few times. The chain joins TRBV4-1 to TRBJ2-2; unclear D gene. The CDR3 spans 17 residues. In germline, CDR1 is MGHRA, CDR2 YSYEKL. V was shortened by 4 bases and J by 1 base, with 16 bases between the two germline ends. The chain's CDR3 is CASSLFSGFKNTGELFF. The CDR3 DNA follows: TGCGCCAGCAGCCTCTTCTCCGGCTTTAAGAACACCGGGGAGCTGTTTTTT.

This rearrangement joins TRBV20-1 to TRBJ1-1, with 7 bases fitting TRBD1. This CDR3 contains 12 residues. Germline CDR1 DFQATT, CDR2 SNEGSKA (reference sequence). V shed 6 bases, J shed 10 bases, and the junction held 11 bases outside the gene matches. This chain's CDR3 is CSASTDRAVAFF. The CDR3 DNA follows: TGCAGTGCCAGCACCGACAGGGCTGTAGCTTTCTTT.

This rearrangement joins TRBV29-1 to TRBJ1-1, with 8 bases identical to TRBD1. V dropped 4 bases and J dropped 4; count of bases not matched to a gene: 8. This CDR3 region has 14 residues. Germline loops: CDR1 SQVTM, CDR2 ANQGSEA. The CDR3 DNA is TGCAGCGTTGTACTAAACACAGGGGGCACTGAAGCTTTCTTT. Translation: CSVVLNTGGTEAFF.

This clonotype has more than one count but fewer than ten. V usage is TRBV2 and J usage is TRBJ2-5; no clear D. The CDR3 extends over 15 amino acids. Germline loops: CDR1 SNHLY, CDR2 FYNNEI. The germline V and J ends were trimmed by 3 bases and 5 bases, with 16 bases remaining between them. The CDR3 region is CASSESISDGETQYF. CDR3 bases: TGTGCCAGCAGTGAGAGTATTTCCGATGGGGAGACCCAGTACTTC.

The rearrangement joins TRBV2 to TRBJ1-1; TRBD1 agrees at 7 bases. Germline trimming cut 9 bases from V and 4 bases from J; bases unmatched to any gene: 5. Germline V CDR1 and CDR2: SNHLY, FYNNEI. This CDR3 is built from 12 residues. The CDR3 nucleotides are TGTGCCAGGACGGGGGACAGCACTGAAGCTTTCTTT. Its translation is CARTGDSTEAFF.

In this sample, this clonotype turned up many times. The rearrangement joins TRBV7-3 to TRBJ1-2; 10 positions match TRBD1. Germline trimming cut 5 bases from V and 8 bases from J; bases unmatched to any gene: 11. Per the germline V gene, CDR1 is SGHTA and CDR2 is FQGTGA. The CDR3 consists of 15 residues. The CDR3 sequence is CASSPGTGDFRGYTF. The CDR3 region has the DNA TGTGCCAGCAGCCCCGGGACAGGGGATTTCAGGGGCTACACCTTC.

This clonotype was counted ten times or more. The V gene is TRBV12-3 or TRBV12-4, the J gene TRBJ2-7, with 8 bases fitting TRBD1. This CDR3 has 15 amino acids. The V gene end was trimmed by 6 bases and the J gene end by 5 bases; junction bases not matched to a gene: 12. DNA for the CDR3: TGTGCCAGCAGAAAACAAGACGTGGACAGGGACGAGCAGTACTTC. Translated: CASRKQDVDRDEQYF.

The sample holds a few counts of this clonotype. The rearrangement uses TRBV3-1 and TRBJ2-7, with 11 bases matching TRBD2. With V trimmed by 3 bases and J by 3 bases, 4 bases remained unmatched. The CDR3 has 15 residues. CDR1 and CDR2 from the germline V gene are LGHDT and YNNKEL (reference sequence). The CDR3 here is CASSHLAGGGYEQYF. As DNA, the CDR3 is TGTGCCAGCAGCCATCTAGCGGGAGGAGGCTACGAGCAGTACTTC.